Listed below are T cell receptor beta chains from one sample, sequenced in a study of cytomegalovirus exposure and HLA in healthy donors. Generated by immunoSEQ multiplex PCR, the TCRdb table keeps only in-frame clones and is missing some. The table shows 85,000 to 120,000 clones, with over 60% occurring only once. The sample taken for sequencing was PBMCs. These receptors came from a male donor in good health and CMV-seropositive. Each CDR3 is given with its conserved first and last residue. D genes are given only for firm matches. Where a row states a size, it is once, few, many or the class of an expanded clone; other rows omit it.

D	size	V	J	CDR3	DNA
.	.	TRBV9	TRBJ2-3	CASSVSLGGLSGSIRTDTQYF	TGTGCCAGCAGCGTCTCTCTAGGTGGACTTTCGGGTTCTATTCGCACAGATACGCAGTATTTT
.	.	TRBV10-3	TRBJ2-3	CAISESGRGADTQYF	TGTGCCATCAGTGAGTCGGGGCGGGGTGCAGATACGCAGTATTTT
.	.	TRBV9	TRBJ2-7	CASSGQPSSYEQYF	TGTGCCTCTTCAGGGCAGCCATCATCCTACGAGCAGTACTTC
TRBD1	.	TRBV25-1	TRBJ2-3	CASSGDIPGTGVADTQYF	TGTGCCAGCAGTGGGGACATTCCCGGGACAGGGGTGGCAGATACGCAGTATTTT
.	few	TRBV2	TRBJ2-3	CASSDAGLRGSQYF	TGTGCCAGCAGTGATGCGGGACTCCGGGGTTCGCAGTATTTT
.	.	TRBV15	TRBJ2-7	CATSRDITGTSYEQYF	TGTGCCACCAGCAGAGATATTACAGGAACTTCCTACGAGCAGTACTTC
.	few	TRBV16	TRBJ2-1	CASSPREYTYNEQFF	TGTGCCAGCAGCCCACGGGAGTATACCTACAATGAGCAGTTCTTC
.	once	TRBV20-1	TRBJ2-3	CSAVAGDTQYF	TGCAGTGCTGTCGCAGGAGATACGCAGTATTTT
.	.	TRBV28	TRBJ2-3	CASSWRGTDTQYF	TGTGCCAGCAGTTGGAGGGGCACAGATACGCAGTATTTT
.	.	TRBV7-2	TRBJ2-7	CASSFSEVYEQYF	TGTGCCAGCAGCTTCTCAGAGGTCTACGAGCAGTACTTC
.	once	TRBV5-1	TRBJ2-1	CASSLAFVINEQFF	TGCGCCAGCAGCTTGGCCTTCGTTATTAATGAGCAGTTCTTC
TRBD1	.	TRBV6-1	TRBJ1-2	CASTGRGQGFSYTF	TGTGCCAGCACCGGAAGGGGACAGGGATTCAGCTACACCTTC
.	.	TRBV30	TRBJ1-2	CAWRESANYGYTF	TGTGCCTGGAGGGAGAGCGCTAACTATGGCTACACCTTC
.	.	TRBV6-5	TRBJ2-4	CASSYSGRADIQYF	TGTGCCAGCAGTTACTCGGGCAGGGCAGACATTCAGTACTTC
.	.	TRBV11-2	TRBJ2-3	CASSHTDTQYF	TGTGCCAGCAGCCATACAGATACGCAGTATTTT
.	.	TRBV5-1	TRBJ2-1	CASSLAGLNEQFF	TGCGCCAGCAGCTTGGCAGGGTTGAATGAGCAGTTCTTC
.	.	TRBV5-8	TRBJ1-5	CASSSRLGSQPQHF	TGTGCCAGCAGCTCCCGACTCGGGAGTCAGCCCCAGCATTTT
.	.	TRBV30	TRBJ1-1	CAWSVGGNTEAFF	TGTGCCTGGAGTGTAGGCGGTAACACTGAAGCTTTCTTT
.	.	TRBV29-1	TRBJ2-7	CSVGGSGPYEQYF	TGCAGCGTGGGAGGTAGCGGCCCCTACGAGCAGTACTTC
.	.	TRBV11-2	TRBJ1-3	CASSRRTGSASTIYF	TGTGCCAGCAGTAGACGGACGGGAAGCGCGTCCACCATATATTTT
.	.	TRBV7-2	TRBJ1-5	CASSVLRGSNQPQHF	TGTGCCAGCAGCGTGCTTCGGGGTAGCAATCAGCCCCAGCATTTT
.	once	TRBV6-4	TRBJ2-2	CASSEGLNTGELFF	TGTGCCAGCAGTGAGGGACTGAACACCGGGGAGCTGTTTTTT
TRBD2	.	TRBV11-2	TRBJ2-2	CASSPTSGQTGELFF	TGTGCCAGCAGCCCGACTAGCGGACAAACCGGGGAGCTGTTTTTT
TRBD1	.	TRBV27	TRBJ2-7	CASSGTVAWEQYF	TGTGCCAGCTCCGGGACAGTAGCCTGGGAGCAGTACTTC
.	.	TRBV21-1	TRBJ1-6	CASSKEGDRPNSSYNSPLHF	TGTGCCAGCAGCAAAGAAGGGGACAGGCCGAATAGCTCCTATAATTCACCCCTCCACTTT
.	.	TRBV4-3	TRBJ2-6	CASSLQGSGANVLTF	TGCGCCAGCAGCTTACAGGGCTCTGGGGCCAACGTCCTGACTTTC
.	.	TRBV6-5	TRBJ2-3	CASSYFAGREYF	TGTGCCAGCAGTTACTTCGCGGGGCGAGAGTATTTT
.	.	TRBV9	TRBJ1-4	CASSVLPHEKLFF	TGTGCCAGCAGCGTCCTTCCCCATGAAAAACTGTTTTTT
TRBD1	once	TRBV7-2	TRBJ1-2	CASSLRQGADGYTF	TGTGCCAGCAGCCTAAGACAGGGGGCGGATGGCTACACCTTC
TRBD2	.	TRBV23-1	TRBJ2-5	CASSHPTGLALGWNQYF	TGCGCCAGCAGTCACCCCACTGGACTAGCACTGGGGTGGAACCAGTACTTC
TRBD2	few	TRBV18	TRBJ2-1	CASSPPQRGAYNEQFF	TGTGCCAGCTCACCCCCCCAGCGGGGGGCCTACAATGAGCAGTTCTTC
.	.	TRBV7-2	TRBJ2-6	CASSPIPGAGANVLTF	TGTGCCAGCAGCCCCATCCCGGGGGCTGGGGCCAACGTCCTGACTTTC
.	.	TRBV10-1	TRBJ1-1	CASSEGSLRWRGGFTEAFF	TGCGCCAGCAGTGAAGGGTCTCTGAGGTGGCGCGGGGGGTTCACTGAAGCTTTCTTT
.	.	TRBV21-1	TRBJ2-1	CASSKRNDSCPYNEQFF	TGTGCCAGCAGCAAACGGAATGACAGCTGCCCCTACAATGAGCAGTTCTTC
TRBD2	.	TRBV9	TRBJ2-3	CASSVYGAGGPKEAQYF	TGTGCCAGCAGCGTATACGGAGCGGGAGGACCCAAAGAGGCGCAGTATTTT
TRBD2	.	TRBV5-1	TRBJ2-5	CASSFGLAGETQYF	TGCGCCAGCAGCTTCGGACTAGCAGGGGAGACCCAGTACTTC
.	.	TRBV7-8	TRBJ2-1	CASSLAVHSNEQFF	TGTGCCAGCAGCTTAGCGGTTCACTCCAATGAGCAGTTCTTC
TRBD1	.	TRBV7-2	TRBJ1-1	CASSFGTGNTEAFF	TGTGCCAGCAGCTTCGGGACAGGGAACACTGAAGCTTTCTTT
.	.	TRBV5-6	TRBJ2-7	CAAQGRDSYEQYF	TGTGCCGCACAGGGCAGGGACTCCTACGAGCAGTACTTC
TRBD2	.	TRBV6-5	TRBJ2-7	CASSYSGGRPYEQYF	TGTGCCAGCAGTTACTCGGGCGGGAGGCCCTACGAGCAGTACTTC
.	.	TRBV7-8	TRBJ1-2	CASSLGGVGLNYGYTF	TGTGCCAGCAGCTTAGGAGGTGTAGGCTTGAACTATGGCTACACCTTC
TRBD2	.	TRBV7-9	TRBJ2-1	CASSSLAGRNNEQFF	TGTGCCAGCAGCTCTCTAGCGGGACGGAACAATGAGCAGTTCTTC
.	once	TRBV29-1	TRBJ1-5	CSVAGTDRNQPQHF	TGCAGCGTTGCGGGAACGGATCGCAATCAGCCCCAGCATTTT
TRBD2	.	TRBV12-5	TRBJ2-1	CASGLVLSREGPNEQFF	TGTGCTAGTGGTTTGGTACTTTCGCGGGAGGGCCCCAATGAGCAGTTCTTC
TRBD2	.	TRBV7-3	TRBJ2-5	CASSFQGGSQETQYF	TGTGCCAGCAGCTTTCAGGGAGGGTCCCAAGAGACCCAGTACTTC
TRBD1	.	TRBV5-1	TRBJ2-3	CASSPGTATDTQYF	TGCGCCAGCAGCCCTGGGACAGCCACAGATACGCAGTATTTT
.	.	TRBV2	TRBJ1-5	CATSRGDTVNQPQHF	TGTGCCACCAGTAGGGGCGACACCGTGAATCAGCCCCAGCATTTT
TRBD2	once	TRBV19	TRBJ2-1	CASNAGTSGPGEQFF	TGTGCCAGTAATGCCGGGACTAGCGGCCCCGGTGAGCAGTTCTTC
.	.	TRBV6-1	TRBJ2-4	CASSPGTSGGNIQYF	TGTGCCAGCAGTCCGGGGACTTCCGGGGGAAACATTCAGTACTTC
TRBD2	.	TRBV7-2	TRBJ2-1	CASSYLSGTNNEQFF	TGTGCCAGCAGCTACCTTAGCGGGACCAACAATGAGCAGTTCTTC
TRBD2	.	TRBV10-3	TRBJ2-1	CAISEPSPGTSGRARYNEQFF	TGTGCCATCAGTGAGCCCTCCCCCGGGACTAGCGGGAGGGCACGCTACAATGAGCAGTTCTTC
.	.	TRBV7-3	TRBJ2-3	CASSPLSGLHTDTQYF	TGTGCCAGCAGCCCGCTATCGGGACTCCACACAGATACGCAGTATTTT
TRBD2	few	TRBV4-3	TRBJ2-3	CASSQDSGLAGGGDTQYF	TGCGCCAGCAGCCAAGATTCGGGACTAGCGGGTGGGGGAGATACGCAGTATTTT